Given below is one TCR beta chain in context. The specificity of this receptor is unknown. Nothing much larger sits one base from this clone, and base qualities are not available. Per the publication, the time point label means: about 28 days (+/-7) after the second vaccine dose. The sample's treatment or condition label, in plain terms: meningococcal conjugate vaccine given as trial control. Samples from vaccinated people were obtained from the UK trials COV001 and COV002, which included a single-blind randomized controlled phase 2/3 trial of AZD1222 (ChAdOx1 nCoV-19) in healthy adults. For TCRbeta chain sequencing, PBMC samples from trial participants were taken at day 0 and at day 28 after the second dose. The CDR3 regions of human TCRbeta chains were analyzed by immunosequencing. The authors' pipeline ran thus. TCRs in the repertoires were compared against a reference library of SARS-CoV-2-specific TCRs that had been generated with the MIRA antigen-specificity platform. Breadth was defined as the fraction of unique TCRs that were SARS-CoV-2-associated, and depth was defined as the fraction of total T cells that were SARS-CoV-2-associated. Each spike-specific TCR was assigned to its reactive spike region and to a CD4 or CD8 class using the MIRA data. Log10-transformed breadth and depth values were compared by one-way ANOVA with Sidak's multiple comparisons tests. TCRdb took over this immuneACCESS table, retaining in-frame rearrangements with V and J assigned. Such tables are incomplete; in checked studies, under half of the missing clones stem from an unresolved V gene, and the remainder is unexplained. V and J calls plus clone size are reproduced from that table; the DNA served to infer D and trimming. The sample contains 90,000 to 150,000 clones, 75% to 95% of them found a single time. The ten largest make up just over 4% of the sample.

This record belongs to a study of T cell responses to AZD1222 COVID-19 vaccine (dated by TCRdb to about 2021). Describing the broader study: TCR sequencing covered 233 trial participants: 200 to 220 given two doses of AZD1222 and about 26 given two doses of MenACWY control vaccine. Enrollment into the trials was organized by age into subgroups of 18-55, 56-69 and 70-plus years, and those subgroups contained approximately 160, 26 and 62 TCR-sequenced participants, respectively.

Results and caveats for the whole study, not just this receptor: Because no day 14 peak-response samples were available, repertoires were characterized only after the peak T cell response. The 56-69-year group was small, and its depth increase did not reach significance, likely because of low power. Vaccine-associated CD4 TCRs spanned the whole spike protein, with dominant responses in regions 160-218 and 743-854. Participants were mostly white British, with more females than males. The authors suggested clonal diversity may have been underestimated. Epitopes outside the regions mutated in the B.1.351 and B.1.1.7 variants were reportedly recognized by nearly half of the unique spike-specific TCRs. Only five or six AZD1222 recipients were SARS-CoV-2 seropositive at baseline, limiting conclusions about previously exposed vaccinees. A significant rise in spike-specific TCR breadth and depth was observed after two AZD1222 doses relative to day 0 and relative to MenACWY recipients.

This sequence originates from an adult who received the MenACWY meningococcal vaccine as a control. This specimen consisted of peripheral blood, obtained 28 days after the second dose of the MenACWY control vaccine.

The DNA reads as follows: TGTGCCAGTAGTATAGGCCTGGGGACAGGGTACGAGCAGTACTTC. It specifies CASSIGLGTGYEQYF. The rearranged segments are TRBV19 and TRBJ2-7, with TRBD1 matching 9 junction bases. Clipping removes 1 base from V and 4 bases from J, with 5 as the unmatched junction base count. The CDR3 spans 15 residues, from the cysteine through the phenylalanine. The entry retains the CDR3 DNA only, 45 bases that are in frame from base 1. Taken from the germline V gene (reference sequence), the CDR1 and CDR2 loops are LNHDA and SQIVND. Here the CDR3 is joined to the reference TRBV19 and TRBJ2-7 genes, and the full variable domain is: DGGITQSPKYLFRKEGQNVTLSCEQNLNHDAMYWYRQDPGQGLRLIYYSQIVNDFQKGDIAEGYSVSREKKESFPLTVTSAQKNPTAFYLCASSIGLGTGYEQYFGPGTRLTVT.